The clone carrying this TCR beta chain was recorded a few times. Its antigen is unknown. This sample stems from a study of beta chain features in type 1 diabetes. Background on the study: There was similarity between patients and healthy donors in age, gender and cell yields. Findings and caveats of the study: In every one of the four CD4+ subsets, TCRB CDR3s were moderately but significantly shorter in Type 1 diabetes patients.

Sequenced material consisted of expressed TCRB transcripts (all of the isolated RNA was reverse transcribed). Generated by immunoSEQ multiplex PCR, the TCRdb table keeps only in-frame clones and is missing some. Of 600,000 or so clones listed, 12% are singletons. The germline gives CDR1 LGHNT, CDR2 FRNRAP. The CDR3 extends over 12 amino acids. Trimming pared 7 bases from V and 2 bases from J, leaving 7 bases between. The chain carries TRBV12-5 and TRBJ2-3; no firm D call. This TCR derives from a man between 25 and 39 years old with type 1 diabetes. Material: naive CD4+ T cells from blood. The chain's CDR3 is CASASATDTQYF. CDR3 DNA: TGTGCTAGTGCTTCAGCCACAGATACGCAGTATTTT. Complete variable domain (other parts from reference TRBV12-5 and TRBJ2-3): DARVTQTPRHKVTEMGQEVTMRCQPILGHNTVFWYRQTMMQGLELLAYFRNRAPLDDSGMPKDRFSAEMPDATLATLKIQPSEPRDSAVYFCASASATDTQYFGPGTRLTVL.